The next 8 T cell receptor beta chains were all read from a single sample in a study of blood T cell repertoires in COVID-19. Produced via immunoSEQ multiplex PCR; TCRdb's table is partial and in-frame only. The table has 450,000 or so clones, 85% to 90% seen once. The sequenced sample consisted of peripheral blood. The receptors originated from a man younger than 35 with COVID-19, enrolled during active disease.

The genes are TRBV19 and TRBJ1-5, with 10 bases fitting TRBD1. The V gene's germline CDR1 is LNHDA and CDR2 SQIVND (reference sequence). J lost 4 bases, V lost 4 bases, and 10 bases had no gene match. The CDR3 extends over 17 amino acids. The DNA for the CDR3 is TGTGCCAGTAGTACCTATGGGACAGGGGTGACGAATCAGCCCCAGCATTTT. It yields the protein CASSTYGTGVTNQPQHF.

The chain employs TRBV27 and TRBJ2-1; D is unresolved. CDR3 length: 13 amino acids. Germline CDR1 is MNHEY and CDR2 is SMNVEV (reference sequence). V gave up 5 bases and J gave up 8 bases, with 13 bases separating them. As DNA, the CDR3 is TGTGCCAGCAGTCTAAATCCCCCGGATGAGCAGTTCTTC. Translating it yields CASSLNPPDEQFF.

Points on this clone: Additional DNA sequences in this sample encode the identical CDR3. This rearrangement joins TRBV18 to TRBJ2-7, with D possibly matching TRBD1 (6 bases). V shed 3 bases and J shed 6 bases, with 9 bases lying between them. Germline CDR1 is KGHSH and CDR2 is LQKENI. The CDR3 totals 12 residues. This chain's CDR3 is CASSPAGAEQYF. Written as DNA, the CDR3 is TGTGCCAGCTCACCCGCAGGGGCCGAGCAGTACTTC.

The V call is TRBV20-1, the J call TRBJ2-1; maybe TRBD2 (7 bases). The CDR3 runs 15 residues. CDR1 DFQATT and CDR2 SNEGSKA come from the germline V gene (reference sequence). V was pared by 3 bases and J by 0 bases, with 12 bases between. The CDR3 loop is CSASIAGASYNEQFF. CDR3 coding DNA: TGCAGTGCTAGTATTGCGGGGGCCTCCTACAATGAGCAGTTCTTC.

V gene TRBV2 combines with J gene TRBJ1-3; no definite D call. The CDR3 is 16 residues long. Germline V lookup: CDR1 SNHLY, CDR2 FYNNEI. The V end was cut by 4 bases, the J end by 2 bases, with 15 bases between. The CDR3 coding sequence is TGTGCCAGCAGTGTACTACCTACCAATGCTGGAAACACCATATATTTT. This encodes CASSVLPTNAGNTIYF. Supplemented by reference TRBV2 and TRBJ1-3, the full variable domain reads EPEVTQTPSHQVTQMGQEVILRCVPISNHLYFYWYRQILGQKVEFLVSFYNNEISEKSEIFDDQFSVERPDGSNFTLKIRSTKLEDSAMYFCASSVLPTNAGNTIYFGEGSWLTVV.

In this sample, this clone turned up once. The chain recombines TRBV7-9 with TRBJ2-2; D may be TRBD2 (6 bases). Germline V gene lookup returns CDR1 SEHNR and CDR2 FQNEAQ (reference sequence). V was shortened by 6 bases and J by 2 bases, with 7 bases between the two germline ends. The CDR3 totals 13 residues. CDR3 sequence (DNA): TGTGCCAGCAGTAGCGGTAACACCGGGGAGCTGTTTTTT. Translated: CASSSGNTGELFF.

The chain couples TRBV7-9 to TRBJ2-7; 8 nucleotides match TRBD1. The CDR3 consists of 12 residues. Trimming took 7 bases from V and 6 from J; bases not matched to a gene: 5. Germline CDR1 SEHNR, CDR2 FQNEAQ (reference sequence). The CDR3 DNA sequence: TGTGCCAGCACCCTGGGGACAGGCGAGCAGTACTTC. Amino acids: CASTLGTGEQYF.

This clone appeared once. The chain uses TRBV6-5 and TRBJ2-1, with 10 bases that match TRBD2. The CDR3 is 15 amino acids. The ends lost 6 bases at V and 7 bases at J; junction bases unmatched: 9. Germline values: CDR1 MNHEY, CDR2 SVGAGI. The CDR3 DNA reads TGTGCCAGCAGCCTGCTAGCGGGAGAAGCGAATGAGCAGTTCTTC. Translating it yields CASSLLAGEANEQFF.